Listed here are 25 T cell receptor beta chains from one sample, sequenced in a study of blood T cell repertoires in COVID-19. Data came from immunoSEQ multiplex PCR; TCRdb stores just in-frame clones and leaves some out. The sample lists some 260,000 clones, roughly 80% occurring once. Material for sequencing was peripheral blood. Receptor source: a woman aged 80 or over with active or convalescent COVID-19.

This clone was detected a few times. This chain connects TRBV5-1 to TRBJ1-6; the D is unclear. The CDR3 sequence is 15 residues long. Germline CDR1 is SGHRS and CDR2 is YFSETQ. Trimming took off 0 bases at V and 8 bases at J, with 12 bases between the two ends. CDR3 region: CASSLEVAGYSPLHF. The CDR3 nucleotides are TGCGCCAGCAGCTTGGAGGTGGCCGGGTATTCACCCCTCCACTTT.

This sequence joins TRBV27 and TRBJ1-5; no definite D call. This CDR3 region has 15 residues. V lost 6 bases and J 0 bases, leaving 12 bases between the germline ends. The germline gives CDR1 MNHEY, CDR2 SMNVEV (reference sequence). DNA for the CDR3: TGTGCCAGCAGCCCCCTATCCTATAGCAATCAGCCCCAGCATTTT. Its protein is CASSPLSYSNQPQHF.

The rearrangement joins TRBV2 to TRBJ1-1; D is undetermined. The V gene's germline CDR1 is SNHLY and CDR2 FYNNEI. There are 12 residues in the CDR3. Trimming cost V 6 bases and J 1 base, with 6 bases left between them. CDR3 bases: TGTGCCAGCAGGAACACGAACACTGAAGCTTTCTTT. Protein: CASRNTNTEAFF.

This clone was seen only a few times. The chain uses TRBV5-4 and TRBJ2-1; TRBD2 might be the D (5 bases). V was clipped by 1 base and J by 2 bases, with 13 bases between them. Looked up from germline, CDR1 is SGHNT and CDR2 is YYREEE (reference sequence). This CDR3 has 16 amino acids. The CDR3 DNA sequence: TGTGCCAGCAGCTTGAGACGAGGGAGCACCTACAATGAGCAGTTCTTC. Translation gives CASSLRRGSTYNEQFF.

The chain joins TRBV5-1 to TRBJ2-5, with a possible D match to TRBD1 (6 bases). V was cut by 1 base and J by 3 bases, with 10 bases left in between. The germline CDR1 and CDR2 sequences are SGHRS and YFSETQ. This CDR3 has 14 residues. CDR3 sequence: CASSLQQGKETQYF. In DNA form, the CDR3 reads TGCGCCAGCAGCTTGCAACAGGGAAAAGAGACCCAGTACTTC.

V is TRBV9 and J is TRBJ1-1, with D possibly TRBD1 on 5 matching bases. Trimming shortened V by 3 bases and J by 1 base, and 13 bases separated the two germline ends. Germline V gene sequence: CDR1 SGDLS, CDR2 YYNGEE. The CDR3 is 15 amino acids. The CDR3 bases are TGTGCCAGCAGCGCAGCAGGACACTCGAACACTGAAGCTTTCTTT. Translation gives CASSAAGHSNTEAFF. Looking up the rest from reference TRBV9 and TRBJ1-1 gives the full variable domain: DSGVTQTPKHLITATGQRVTLRCSPRSGDLSVYWYQQSLDQGLQFLIQYYNGEERAKGNILERFSAQQFPDLHSELNLSSLELGDSALYFCASSAAGHSNTEAFFGQGTRLTVV.

The sample holds one count of this clone. The rearrangement uses TRBV7-8 and TRBJ1-1; 7 bases fit TRBD1. Germline values: CDR1 SGHVS, CDR2 FQNEAQ. V gave up 1 base and J gave up 0 bases; unmatched junction bases: 5. The CDR3 length is 16 residues. CDR3 region: CASSLGGGTLNTEAFF. In DNA form, the CDR3 reads TGTGCCAGCAGCTTAGGAGGGGGCACCCTGAACACTGAAGCTTTCTTT.

A few counts support this clone. V gene TRBV28 combines with J gene TRBJ2-7; D possibly corresponds to TRBD1 (6 bases). Germline V CDR1 and CDR2: MDHEN, SYDVKM. V gave up 4 bases and J gave up 6 bases, with 10 bases separating them. The CDR3 has 12 residues. CDR3 protein: CASSSGDREQYF. The DNA for the CDR3 is TGTGCCAGCAGTTCAGGGGACCGCGAGCAGTACTTC.

This chain joins TRBV19 and TRBJ2-5; 7 bases align to TRBD2. Germline-derived CDR1 and CDR2 are LNHDA and SQIVND (reference sequence). There are 12 residues in the CDR3. CDR3 sequence: CNWAGDQETQYF. The DNA for the CDR3 is TGTAACTGGGCGGGAGACCAAGAGACCCAGTACTTC.

The chain recombines TRBV10-2 with TRBJ2-3, with D unresolved. V was cut by 3 bases and J by 3 bases, with 7 bases left in between. In germline, CDR1 is WSHSY, CDR2 SAAADI. CDR3 length: 13 amino acids. This CDR3 is CASSDRDTDTQYF. The CDR3 bases are TGCGCCAGCAGTGACCGAGATACAGATACGCAGTATTTT.

This clone was recorded once. The CDR3 DNA follows: TGTGCCAGCAGCCAATGGGACAGGGGGAGTGGCTACACCTTC. This encodes CASSQWDRGSGYTF. The V call is TRBV3-1 (or the pseudogene TRBV3-2), the J call TRBJ1-2; 11 positions agree with TRBD1. This CDR3 comprises 14 residues. With V trimmed by 2 bases and J by 7 bases, 3 bases remained unmatched. Germline CDR1 reads LGHDT; CDR2 reads YNNKEL (reference sequence).

The genes are TRBV29-1 and TRBJ1-1; TRBD1 matches 12 bases. The CDR3 is made up of 14 amino acids. Germline CDR1 and CDR2: SQVTM and ANQGSEA. After removal of 4 bases from V and 7 bases from J, the junction contained 7 bases not matched to a gene. The CDR3 is CSVGGTGGLVEAFF. The CDR3 DNA sequence: TGCAGCGTTGGAGGGACAGGGGGCTTGGTTGAAGCTTTCTTT. Full variable domain (missing parts from reference TRBV29-1 and TRBJ1-1): SAVISQKPSRDICQRGTSLTIQCQVDSQVTMMFWYRQQPGQSLTLIATANQGSEATYESGFVIDKFPISRPNLTFSTLTVSNMSPEDSSIYLCSVGGTGGLVEAFFGQGTRLTVV.

This chain joins TRBV29-1 and TRBJ1-6; TRBD1 matches 9 bases. V gave up 1 base and J gave up 4 bases; unmatched junction bases: 8. From germline, CDR1 is SQVTM and CDR2 ANQGSEA. This CDR3 spans 17 amino acids. Here the CDR3 DNA reads TGCAGCGTTGAAGGGGGACAGGGAACCCGTTATAATTCACCCCTCCACTTT. This codes for CSVEGGQGTRYNSPLHF. The complete variable domain, with remaining parts taken from reference TRBV29-1 and TRBJ1-6, reads SAVISQKPSRDICQRGTSLTIQCQVDSQVTMMFWYRQQPGQSLTLIATANQGSEATYESGFVIDKFPISRPNLTFSTLTVSNMSPEDSSIYLCSVEGGQGTRYNSPLHFGNGTRLTVT.

The V and J genes are TRBV5-4 and TRBJ1-1; 7 nucleotides align to TRBD1. V was clipped by 5 bases and J by 4 bases; unmatched bases: 5. The CDR3 totals 13 residues. The germline V gene has CDR1 SGHNT and CDR2 YYREEE (reference sequence). In DNA form, the CDR3 reads TGTGCCAGCAGTACAGGGGCGTTCACTGAAGCTTTCTTT. Protein product: CASSTGAFTEAFF.

This chain joins TRBV15 and TRBJ1-4; D is unclear. V lost 0 bases and J 5 bases, leaving 10 bases between the germline ends. Germline loops: CDR1 LNHNV, CDR2 YYDKDF (reference sequence). There are 15 residues in the CDR3. CDR3 bases: TGTGCCACCAGCAGAGATAAACAGAAAAATGAAAAACTGTTTTTT. Translating it yields CATSRDKQKNEKLFF.

The genes are TRBV3-1 (or the pseudogene TRBV3-2) and TRBJ1-2, with 8 bases matching TRBD1. CDR3 length: 14 residues. The germline CDR1 and CDR2 sequences are LGHDT and YNNKEL (reference sequence). J gave up 3 bases and V 5 bases, and 5 bases lay outside the gene matches. Written as DNA, the CDR3 is TGTGCCAGCAGCGTCGACAGGGGCGACTATGGCTACACCTTC. It is translated as CASSVDRGDYGYTF.

The chain links TRBV6-5 to TRBJ1-3; no firm D call. The V end lost 0 bases, the J end lost 4 bases, and 13 bases lay between the germline ends. Germline V gene lookup returns CDR1 MNHEY and CDR2 SVGAGI. This CDR3 is 16 amino acids long. CDR3 protein: CASSYSREFYGNTIYF. The CDR3 DNA is TGTGCCAGCAGTTACTCGAGAGAATTTTACGGAAACACCATATATTTT.

This clone has a single count. V usage is TRBV19 and J usage is TRBJ1-3; D uncertain. This CDR3 region has 13 residues. Trimming took 5 bases from V and 0 from J, leaving 5 bases between them. Germline V lookup: CDR1 LNHDA, CDR2 SQIVND (reference sequence). This CDR3 is CASSEYSGNTIYF. CDR3 DNA sequence: TGTGCCAGTAGTGAGTACTCTGGAAACACCATATATTTT.

The V gene is TRBV11-1, the J gene TRBJ2-7; D might be TRBD1 (6 bases). CDR1 is SGHAT, CDR2 FQDESV, per germline (reference sequence). V lost 5 bases, J lost 2 bases, and 13 bases lay in between. The CDR3 extends over 14 amino acids. The CDR3 sequence: CASSQGQGTYEQYF. The CDR3 coding sequence is TGTGCCAGCAGCCAAGGGCAGGGGACCTACGAGCAGTACTTC.

This clone appeared a single time. The chain employs TRBV5-1 and TRBJ2-5, with 7 bases fitting TRBD1. Germline V lookup: CDR1 SGHRS, CDR2 YFSETQ. There are 17 residues in the CDR3. V lost 3 bases, J lost 4 bases, and 15 bases stayed unmatched. The CDR3 reads CASSSGTGAGVGETQYF. The DNA of the CDR3 is TGCGCCAGCAGCTCAGGAACAGGGGCCGGAGTTGGAGAGACCCAGTACTTC. The whole variable domain, filled in from reference TRBV5-1 and TRBJ2-5, reads KAGVTQTPRYLIKTRGQQVTLSCSPISGHRSVSWYQQTPGQGLQFLFEYFSETQRNKGNFPGRFSGRQFSNSRSEMNVSTLELGDSALYLCASSSGTGAGVGETQYFGPGTRLLVL.

This clone occurred a few times. The chain joins TRBV28 to TRBJ1-2; 7 nucleotides match TRBD1. V gave up 8 bases and J gave up 4 bases; unmatched junction bases: 16. The V gene's germline CDR1 is MDHEN and CDR2 SYDVKM. This CDR3 comprises 16 residues. CDR3 sequence (DNA): TGTGCCAGCCGACCAGGGGGGAGTAGAGTAGGCTATGGCTACACCTTC. Protein product: CASRPGGSRVGYGYTF.

This clone was recorded only once. The V gene is TRBV5-5, the J gene TRBJ1-2; 8 bases align to TRBD1. This CDR3 is 13 amino acids long. The ends lost 3 bases at V and 5 bases at J; junction bases unmatched: 3. CDR1 is SGHKS, CDR2 YYEKEE, per germline (reference sequence). CDR3 protein: CASSSGQEYGYTF. The CDR3, as DNA: TGTGCCAGCAGCTCGGGACAGGAGTATGGCTACACCTTC.

This sequence joins TRBV5-1 and TRBJ2-3; D is undetermined. This CDR3 is 14 amino acids long. V lost 0 bases and J 0 bases, leaving 5 bases between the germline ends. Germline-derived CDR1 and CDR2 are SGHRS and YFSETQ. DNA of the CDR3: TGCGCCAGCAGCTTGGGCGGTAGCACAGATACGCAGTATTTT. Its protein product is CASSLGGSTDTQYF.

The chain has TRBV4-2 and TRBJ1-1, with TRBD1 as a possible D gene (5 bases). Per germline, CDR1 LGHNA and CDR2 YNFKEQ. The CDR3 contains 16 residues. V lost 4 bases, J lost 5 bases, and 20 bases lay in between. CDR3 loop: CASSRDTAREGTEAFF. CDR3 DNA sequence: TGTGCCAGCAGCCGCGATACGGCGCGGGAGGGGACTGAAGCTTTCTTT.

J is TRBJ1-1 and V is TRBV3-1 (or the pseudogene TRBV3-2); TRBD1 agrees at 8 bases. The length of the CDR3 is 16 residues. Germline-derived CDR1 and CDR2 are LGHDT and YNNKEL (reference sequence). Losses at the gene ends were 0 bases for V and 5 bases for J; bases not matched to a gene: 8. CDR3 sequence (DNA): TGTGCCAGCAGCCAAGAAGCAAATCACAGGGGGACTGAAGCTTTCTTT. It translates to CASSQEANHRGTEAFF.